One sample yielded the 25 T cell receptor beta chains listed below, sequenced in a study of T cell clonality in common variable immunodeficiency. TCRdb's table, derived via immunoSEQ multiplex PCR, lists solely in-frame clones and lacks some. The sample yields tens of thousands of clones, without any singletons. What was sequenced was peripheral blood mononuclear cells. The receptors come from a person aged 18 to 75 in good health.

This clone has a handful of counts. One end of the junction does not line up with germline, which may come from a read error. Coverage ceases 3 residues before the CDR3 finishes, and the germline J gene fills in the end. At the DNA level, this CDR3 is encoded by other sequences in the same sample as well. The gene calls are TRBV5-1 and TRBJ1-3; 12 nucleotides agree with TRBD1. Germline-derived CDR1 and CDR2 are SGHRS and YFSETQ. The CDR3 is 18 amino acids. The CDR3 DNA, read in part, is TGCGCCAGCAGCCAGTACCGGGACAGGGGGCCTACTGGAAACACA. Translation gives CASSQYRDRGPTGNT. The complete CDR3 protein is CASSQYRDRGPTGNTIYF. The full variable domain, rest sourced from reference TRBV5-1 and TRBJ1-3, is KAGVTQTPRYLIKTRGQQVTLSCSPISGHRSVSWYQQTPGQGLQFLFEYFSETQRNKGNFPGRFSGRQFSNSRSEMNVSTLELGDSALYLCASSQYRDRGPTGNTIYFGEGSWLTVV.

This clone was recorded at least ten times. The read terminates 3 residues before the CDR3 end, so the remaining end is supplied by the germline J gene. The chain joins TRBV5-6 to TRBJ1-2; D is unresolved. The CDR3 contains 14 residues. CDR1 is SGHDT, CDR2 YYEEEE, per germline. V lost 2 bases, J lost 4 bases, and 12 bases lay in between. Incomplete CDR3 DNA: TGTGCCAGCAGCTTTGGATCTGGGCGCTATGGC. Translation gives CASSFGSGRYG. The whole CDR3 protein reads CASSFGSGRYGYTF.

This clone was detected ten times or more. The CDR3 end is not reached by the read, which stops 3 residues before it; the germline J gene fills it in. This chain uses TRBV5-4 with TRBJ1-1, with 8 bases lining up with TRBD1. The J segment lost 7 bases and the V segment lost 0 bases, leaving 8 bases of the junction unmatched. CDR1 SGHNT and CDR2 YYREEE come from the germline V gene (reference sequence). The CDR3 loop spans 15 amino acids. CDR3 in amino acids: CASSLARTGQVEAFF. CDR3 DNA (partial): TGTGCCAGCAGCTTGGCCCGGACAGGGCAGGTTGAA.

For this clone: The sequenced fragment ends 3 residues before the CDR3 boundary, so the rest is inferred from the germline J gene. The rearrangement uses TRBV11-2 and TRBJ2-2; possibly TRBD2 for D (6 bases). Germline V gene sequence: CDR1 SGHAT, CDR2 FQNNGV. This CDR3 spans 13 amino acids. CDR3 bases read: TGTGCCAGCAGCCCGGGACTTAATGAAAAG. It yields the protein CASSPGLNEK. The whole CDR3 reads CASSPGLNEKLFF.

Ten or more counts support this clone. Read sequence stops 3 residues before the CDR3 end, and the germline J gene provides the missing end. V is TRBV7-3 and J is TRBJ2-1; 7 bases match TRBD2. Trimming removed 5 bases from V and 1 base from J; junction bases left unmatched: 5. This CDR3 spans 15 amino acids. CDR1 is SGHTA, CDR2 FQGTGA, per germline. This CDR3 is CASSPQAGSYNEQFF. Incomplete CDR3 DNA: TGTGCCAGCAGCCCCCAAGCGGGATCCTACAATGAG.

This clone was counted many times. The CDR3 extends 3 residues past the end of the read, so its final part is completed from the germline J gene. The chain has TRBV20-1 and TRBJ2-1, with D uncertain. With 1 base removed from V and 0 bases from J, the gap between germline ends came to 7 bases. The CDR3 extends over 14 amino acids. Germline CDR1 reads DFQATT; CDR2 reads SNEGSKA (reference sequence). CDR3 DNA, as far as it was read: TGCAGTGCTAGAGTACTCACCTCCTACAATGAG. It codes for CSARVLTSYNE. The whole CDR3 region reads CSARVLTSYNEQFF.

This clone has at least ten counts. The observed sequence ends 3 residues before the CDR3 terminus, with the missing tail filled in from the germline J gene. This chain connects TRBV18 to TRBJ2-7; possibly TRBD1 for D (5 bases). Germline V gene sequence: CDR1 KGHSH, CDR2 LQKENI. This CDR3 region has 16 residues. Trimming removed 2 bases at V and 6 bases at J, with 20 bases between. The CDR3 is CASSPKMGQGRGEQYF. The covered CDR3 bases are TGTGCCAGCTCACCAAAGATGGGGCAGGGAAGGGGCGAG.

This clone came up a few times. The read ends 3 residues before the CDR3 terminus; that terminus is restored from the germline J gene. The chain combines TRBV7-2 with TRBJ2-3, with D maybe TRBD2 (6 bases). The germline V and J ends were trimmed by 4 bases and 5 bases, with 10 bases remaining between them. This CDR3 is 13 amino acids long. Germline CDR1 and CDR2: SGHTA and FQGNSA. Here the CDR3 reads CASSSRRGDTQYF. The CDR3 bases that were read are TGTGCCAGCAGCTCGAGGAGGGGAGATACG.

This clone was found many times. The CDR3 end is not reached by the read, which stops 3 residues before it; the germline J gene fills it in. The chain recombines TRBV30 with TRBJ2-7; 12 positions match TRBD2. V lost 3 bases and J lost 6; bases outside the gene matches: 12. The CDR3 extends over 16 amino acids. Germline CDR1 GTSNPN, CDR2 SVGIG (reference sequence). The CDR3 sequence: CAWRATTGLAGSEQYF. Incomplete CDR3 DNA: TGTGCCTGGAGGGCCACAACCGGACTAGCGGGATCCGAG.

This clone was recorded many times. Read sequence stops 3 residues before the CDR3 end, and the germline J gene provides the missing end. This sequence joins TRBV20-1 and TRBJ1-4; a weak D match, TRBD1 (6 bases). The germline V gene has CDR1 DFQATT and CDR2 SNEGSKA (reference sequence). Trimming pared 0 bases from V and 6 bases from J, leaving 14 bases between. This CDR3 has 15 amino acids. CDR3 DNA (partial): TGCAGTGCTAGAGACAACAGGGCAGGCGATGAAAAA. As protein: CSARDNRAGDEK. The CDR3 reads in full as CSARDNRAGDEKLFF.

This clone was picked up many times. The read finishes 3 residues shy of the CDR3 end, and the germline J gene is used to complete it. The chain is built from TRBV5-1 and TRBJ1-2; 10 bases agree with TRBD1. CDR1 is SGHRS, CDR2 YFSETQ, per germline. The CDR3 length is 15 residues. The CDR3 sequence is CASSQTTGGFKGYTF. The sequenced part of the CDR3 DNA is TGCGCCAGCAGCCAAACGACAGGGGGCTTTAAGGGC.

This clone was seen repeatedly, ten times or more. The CDR3 is cut off 3 residues early in the read; its end comes from the germline J gene. This chain links TRBV13 with TRBJ1-1; no definite D call. Trimming removed 0 bases at V and 1 base at J, with 9 bases between. Per germline, CDR1 PRHDT and CDR2 FYEKMQ (reference sequence). The CDR3 covers 15 residues. The CDR3 DNA, read in part, is TGTGCCAGCAGCTTAGGCGTGGCGGAGAACACTGAA. As protein: CASSLGVAENTE. The entire CDR3 protein reads CASSLGVAENTEAFF.

This clone was recorded at least ten times. The read terminates 3 residues ahead of where the CDR3 ends, so the germline J gene completes it. Within the sample, other DNA sequences also encode this same CDR3. The chain has TRBV18 and TRBJ2-5; the D is unclear. Between the trimmed V and J ends, which lost 3 bases and 0 bases, there was a span of 2 bases. Per germline, CDR1 KGHSH and CDR2 LQKENI. CDR3 length equals 12 residues. This chain's CDR3 is CASSPNQETQYF. The CDR3 DNA, read in part, is TGTGCCAGCTCACCCAACCAAGAGACC.

There are many counts of this clone. The read gets to within 3 residues of the CDR3 end, and the germline J gene fills in the rest. The chain uses TRBV5-1 and TRBJ1-6; D not resolved. V shed 0 bases and J shed 7 bases, with 11 bases lying between them. The CDR3 has 15 amino acids. Germline V gene data show CDR1 as SGHRS and CDR2 as YFSETQ. The CDR3 protein is CASSLASDGNSPLHF. The DNA read from the CDR3 is TGCGCCAGCAGCTTGGCCAGCGACGGAAATTCACCC.

Concerning this clone itself: The read ends 3 residues early relative to the CDR3; the germline J gene fills the gap. V and J are TRBV7-2 and TRBJ1-1; no firm D call. CDR3 length: 13 residues. Trimming left V 1 base short and J 1 base short, with 4 bases between. CDR1 is SGHTA and CDR2 is FQGNSA in the germline V gene. CDR3 residues: CASSLGQNTEAFF. The part of the CDR3 DNA that was read is TGTGCCAGCAGCTTAGGACAGAACACTGAA. The full variable domain, in which reference TRBV7-2 and TRBJ1-1 provide the parts outside the CDR3, is GAGVSQSPSNKVTEKGKDVELRCDPISGHTALYWYRQSLGQGLEFLIYFQGNSAPDKSGLPSDRFSAERTGGSVSTLTIQRTQQEDSAVYLCASSLGQNTEAFFGQGTRLTVV.

Many counts were recorded for this clone. Coverage ceases 3 residues before the CDR3 finishes, and the germline J gene fills in the end. The genes are TRBV20-1 and TRBJ1-1; D perhaps matches TRBD1 (6 bases). Trimming cost V 3 bases and J 1 base, with 12 bases left between them. In germline, CDR1 is DFQATT, CDR2 SNEGSKA (reference sequence). This CDR3 is built from 14 residues. The CDR3 bases that were read are TGCAGTGCTAGGTATGGGGGCGGGAACACTGAA. Protein product: CSARYGGGNTE. The entire CDR3 is CSARYGGGNTEAFF.

This clone appeared a few times. A much larger clone lies one base from this, so it may be a read error. Read sequence stops 3 residues before the CDR3 end, and the germline J gene provides the missing end. The chain joins TRBV18 to TRBJ2-3; 14 positions match TRBD2. The CDR3 extends over 16 amino acids. CDR1 KGHSH and CDR2 LQKENI come from the germline V gene. The CDR3 spells CASSPGLAGVVETQYF. The part of the CDR3 DNA that was read is TGTGCCAGCTCACCGGGACTAGCGGGAGTAGTGGAGACG.

This clone was observed at least ten times. The read ends 3 residues early relative to the CDR3; the germline J gene fills the gap. The chain has TRBV20-1 and TRBJ2-7; 7 nucleotides align to TRBD2. Germline V gene sequence: CDR1 DFQATT, CDR2 SNEGSKA (reference sequence). The CDR3 consists of 13 residues. CDR3: CSAIPSGDYEQYF. The CDR3 DNA, read in part, is TGCAGCGCGATCCCTAGCGGTGACTACGAG.

As for this clone: The read ends 3 residues early relative to the CDR3; the germline J gene fills the gap. The rearrangement joins TRBV7-9 to TRBJ1-2, with D unresolved. Germline V gene sequence: CDR1 SEHNR, CDR2 FQNEAQ (reference sequence). This CDR3 spans 14 amino acids. CDR3: CASSAASAGETYTF. The CDR3 DNA, read in part, is TGTGCCAGCAGCGCAGCTAGCGCCGGGGAGACC.

A few counts support this clone. The read ends 3 residues early relative to the CDR3; the germline J gene fills the gap. The rearrangement joins TRBV19 to TRBJ1-1; TRBD1 might be the D (6 bases). The CDR3 consists of 14 residues. Trimming shortened V by 3 bases and J by 6 bases, and 14 bases separated the two germline ends. CDR1 is LNHDA, CDR2 SQIVND, per germline (reference sequence). The sequenced part of the CDR3 DNA is TGTGCCAGTAGTATCAGGGGCGGGGGCGCTGAA. This translates into CASSIRGGGAE. The full CDR3 protein is CASSIRGGGAEAFF.

In its sample, this clone was seen many times. The CDR3 end falls 3 residues outside the read, so it is completed with the germline J gene. The chain links TRBV19 to TRBJ2-1; possibly TRBD1 for D (5 bases). The CDR3 contains 18 residues. Trimming took off 4 bases at V and 1 base at J, with 20 bases between the two ends. CDR1 and CDR2 from the germline V gene are LNHDA and SQIVND (reference sequence). The sequenced part of the CDR3 DNA is TGTGCCAGTAGTAATAGACTGCCTCGCACAGGATCCTACAATGAG. Translating gives CASSNRLPRTGSYNE. The CDR3 in full is CASSNRLPRTGSYNEQFF.

This clone was found many times. Read data end 3 residues before the CDR3 end; the end is taken from the germline J gene. This chain links TRBV2 with TRBJ1-4, with 8 bases that match TRBD1. The CDR3 has 15 amino acids. Per germline, CDR1 SNHLY and CDR2 FYNNEI. V dropped 2 bases and J dropped 8; count of bases not matched to a gene: 7. The CDR3 here is CASSERQGRWEKLFF. The covered CDR3 bases are TGTGCCAGCAGTGAAAGACAGGGGCGATGGGAAAAA.

This clone was counted ten times or more. The read comes to an end 3 residues before the CDR3 does, leaving the germline J gene to fill in the end. The chain employs TRBV5-1 and TRBJ1-6, with 10 bases aligning to TRBD1. The CDR3 runs 16 residues. After removal of 2 bases from V and 8 bases from J, the junction contained 7 bases not matched to a gene. Germline V gene data show CDR1 as SGHRS and CDR2 as YFSETQ. CDR3 residues: CASSLTGQGGDSPLHF. The CDR3 bases that were read are TGCGCCAGCAGCTTAACCGGACAGGGGGGAGATTCACCC. Complete variable domain (other parts from reference TRBV5-1 and TRBJ1-6): KAGVTQTPRYLIKTRGQQVTLSCSPISGHRSVSWYQQTPGQGLQFLFEYFSETQRNKGNFPGRFSGRQFSNSRSEMNVSTLELGDSALYLCASSLTGQGGDSPLHFGNGTRLTVT.

This clone was observed a handful of times. The read comes to an end 3 residues before the CDR3 does, leaving the germline J gene to fill in the end. The J gene is TRBJ1-5, the V gene TRBV18, with D possibly being TRBD1 (5 bases). The CDR3 runs to 13 residues. Trimming pared 1 base from V and 8 bases from J, leaving 9 bases between. Germline CDR1 KGHSH, CDR2 LQKENI. CDR3 sequence: CASSPLSGEPQHF. CDR3 DNA, as far as it was read: TGTGCCAGCTCACCACTTTCGGGGGAGCCC. The full variable domain, in which reference TRBV18 and TRBJ1-5 provide the parts outside the CDR3, is NAGVMQNPRHLVRRRGQEARLRCSPMKGHSHVYWYRQLPEEGLKFMVYLQKENIIDESGMPKERFSAEFPKEGPSILRIQQVVRGDSAAYFCASSPLSGEPQHFGDGTRLSIL.

A remark on this clone: The observed sequence ends 3 residues before the CDR3 terminus, with the missing tail filled in from the germline J gene. J is TRBJ2-5 and V is TRBV19; TRBD2 matches 10 bases. V shed 3 bases and J 4 bases; nucleotides not matched to a gene: 8. The CDR3 contains 16 residues. CDR1 and CDR2 from the germline V gene are LNHDA and SQIVND (reference sequence). The CDR3: CASSIMASGSGETQYF. CDR3 DNA, as far as it was read: TGTGCCAGTAGTATCATGGCTAGCGGGAGTGGAGAGACC.